Presented here are 32 T cell receptor beta chains from one specimen sequenced in a study of T cells after posttransplantation cyclophosphamide. Some clones are missing from TCRdb's copy, which holds only in-frame ones; the method was immunoSEQ multiplex PCR. The specimen has tens of thousands of clones, none found just once. What was sequenced was PBMCs. The receptors were gathered from a woman aged 60-75 years in good health, CMV-negative, and a related stem cell transplant donor.

In this sample, this clone turned up many times. This chain links TRBV28 with TRBJ1-4; no clear D gene. The CDR3 contains 14 residues. V gave up 2 bases and J gave up 8 bases, with 12 bases separating them. The V gene's germline CDR1 is MDHEN and CDR2 SYDVKM. The CDR3 spells CASSLSTRPEKLFF. CDR3 nucleotides: TGTGCCAGCAGTTTAAGCACGCGGCCGGAAAAACTGTTTTTT.

This clone was counted many times. The chain joins TRBV12-5 to TRBJ2-2, with TRBD2 matching over 10 bases. CDR1 is LGHNT and CDR2 is FRNRAP in the germline V gene. The CDR3 runs 16 residues. V shed 1 base, J shed 5 bases, and the junction held 4 bases outside the gene matches. The CDR3 DNA follows: TGTGCTAGTGGTTTGGGGACTAGCGGACGAACCGGGGAGCTGTTTTTT. Encoded protein: CASGLGTSGRTGELFF.

In its sample, this clone was seen many times. V is TRBV6-6 and J is TRBJ2-3; TRBD2 agrees at 11 bases. Germline CDR1 MNHNY, CDR2 SVGAGI (reference sequence). Germline trimming cut 6 bases from V and 4 bases from J; bases unmatched to any gene: 9. This CDR3 comprises 16 residues. In DNA, the CDR3 is TGTGCCAGCAGCCACTGGCCTAGCGGGAGGTCAGATACGCAGTATTTT. This codes for CASSHWPSGRSDTQYF.

This clone was observed a handful of times. This sequence joins TRBV27 and TRBJ1-2; D not resolved. The V gene's germline CDR1 is MNHEY and CDR2 SMNVEV (reference sequence). CDR3 size: 14 residues. The ends were cut back, 3 bases at V and 1 base at J, with 9 bases in the middle. The CDR3 nucleotides are TGTGCCAGCAGTTTCGGGAACAGTAACTATGGCTACACCTTC. It translates to CASSFGNSNYGYTF.

The chain couples TRBV11-2 to TRBJ2-2, with 7 bases that match TRBD1. Germline assignment: CDR1 SGHAT and CDR2 FQNNGV. The CDR3 contains 13 residues. The DNA for the CDR3 is TGTGCTACCAGGCAGGGGGTCGCCGGGGAGCTGTTTTTT. Translated, it gives CATRQGVAGELFF.

This clone appeared many times. CDR3: CASSARGPEQPQHF. In DNA form, the CDR3 reads TGTGCCAGTAGTGCCAGGGGGCCGGAGCAGCCCCAGCATTTT. The gene calls are TRBV19 and TRBJ1-5, with 8 bases identical to TRBD1. Germline trimming cut 5 bases from V and 7 bases from J; bases unmatched to any gene: 7. Germline lookup yields CDR1 LNHDA and CDR2 SQIVND (reference sequence). The CDR3 totals 14 residues.

J is TRBJ2-3 and V is TRBV4-2; 10 bases agree with TRBD2. Germline V lookup: CDR1 LGHNA, CDR2 YNFKEQ. The CDR3 loop spans 16 amino acids. V gave up 3 bases and J gave up 6 bases; unmatched junction bases: 9. CDR3 loop: CASSQEAGGSVDTQYF. Here the CDR3 DNA reads TGTGCCAGCAGCCAGGAAGCGGGGGGGAGCGTGGATACGCAGTATTTT.

This clone occurred many times. This chain links TRBV27 with TRBJ1-5, with TRBD1 as a possible D gene (5 bases). Trimming shortened V by 3 bases and J by 7 bases, and 13 bases separated the two germline ends. CDR3 size: 14 residues. The germline CDR1 and CDR2 sequences are MNHEY and SMNVEV (reference sequence). The CDR3 DNA reads TGTGCCAGCAGTTTTTGGGGGGATCGACAGCCCCAGCATTTT. Protein product: CASSFWGDRQPQHF.

This clone was seen many times. The chain combines TRBV5-4 with TRBJ2-7; 8 nucleotides line up with TRBD1. V was clipped by 2 bases and J by 4 bases; unmatched bases: 2. Germline V lookup: CDR1 SGHNT, CDR2 YYREEE (reference sequence). This CDR3 region has 13 residues. The CDR3 protein is CASSFTGGYEQYF. As DNA, the CDR3 is TGTGCCAGCAGCTTTACAGGGGGATACGAGCAGTACTTC.

This clone was seen a few times. This chain connects TRBV29-1 to TRBJ2-1, with D hard to call. V was cut by 3 bases and J by 6 bases, with 9 bases left in between. The CDR3 consists of 12 residues. Germline lookup yields CDR1 SQVTM and CDR2 ANQGSEA. The CDR3 spells CSVDLASNEQFF. The CDR3 coding sequence is TGCAGCGTTGATTTGGCTAGCAATGAGCAGTTCTTC.

This clone was counted ten times or more. This chain uses TRBV27 with TRBJ2-7, with 7 bases lining up with TRBD1. The CDR3 has 14 residues. Germline V gives CDR1 MNHEY, CDR2 SMNVEV (reference sequence). V shed 5 bases and J 0 bases; nucleotides not matched to a gene: 4. The CDR3 region is CASSPWTGSYEQYF. The CDR3 DNA follows: TGTGCCAGCAGTCCGTGGACAGGCTCCTACGAGCAGTACTTC.

Ten or more counts support this clone. CDR3 loop: CASSPRQGTNEKLFF. CDR3 nucleotides: TGTGCCAGCAGCCCGAGACAGGGAACTAATGAAAAACTGTTTTTT. V and J are TRBV7-8 and TRBJ1-4, with TRBD1 matching over 7 bases. V was clipped by 5 bases and J by 1 base; unmatched bases: 4. The CDR3 is 15 amino acids. In germline, CDR1 is SGHVS, CDR2 FQNEAQ.

This clone appeared many times. V usage is TRBV19 and J usage is TRBJ2-7; a possible D gene is TRBD2 (6 bases). V was trimmed by 2 bases and J by 0 bases, leaving 11 bases between them. This CDR3 has 15 residues. Looked up from germline, CDR1 is LNHDA and CDR2 is SQIVND (reference sequence). This CDR3 reads CASSITSSSSYEQYF. CDR3 sequence (DNA): TGTGCCAGTAGTATAACTAGCAGCTCCTCCTACGAGCAGTACTTC.

This clone appeared many times. The chain carries TRBV28 and TRBJ1-5; 9 nucleotides agree with TRBD1. J was trimmed by 4 bases and V by 5 bases; bases with no gene match: 3. The CDR3 is 14 residues long. The germline gives CDR1 MDHEN, CDR2 SYDVKM. DNA of the CDR3: TGTGCCAGCAGTATGGGACAGGGAAATCAGCCCCAGCATTTT. Its translation: CASSMGQGNQPQHF.

The chain has TRBV4-3 and TRBJ2-2, with a weak D call TRBD1 (6 bases). V was pared by 6 bases and J by 1 base, with 9 bases between. This CDR3 contains 14 residues. CDR1 is LGHNA and CDR2 is YSLEER in the germline V gene. The CDR3 DNA reads as TGCGCCAGCAGACGGACAGAGAACACCGGGGAGCTGTTTTTT. Translated: CASRRTENTGELFF.

This clone was detected ten times or more. The chain couples TRBV7-9 to TRBJ2-7; D perhaps matches TRBD1 (5 bases). The V and J ends lost 1 base and 1 base respectively, with 11 bases between them. The CDR3 extends over 15 amino acids. Per germline, CDR1 SEHNR and CDR2 FQNEAQ (reference sequence). This CDR3 reads CASSLGGGISYEQYF. CDR3 coding DNA: TGTGCCAGCAGCTTAGGGGGCGGAATTTCCTACGAGCAGTACTTC. Variable domain in full (rest from reference TRBV7-9 and TRBJ2-7): DTGVSQNPRHKITKRGQNVTFRCDPISEHNRLYWYRQTLGQGPEFLTYFQNEAQLEKSRLLSDRFSAERPKGSFSTLEIQRTEQGDSAMYLCASSLGGGISYEQYFGPGTRLTVT.

This clone was picked up many times. V gene TRBV7-2 combines with J gene TRBJ2-4, with 8 bases aligning to TRBD1. V shed 4 bases, J shed 1 base, and the junction held 3 bases outside the gene matches. The CDR3 is made up of 15 amino acids. Germline V CDR1 and CDR2: SGHTA, FQGNSA. The DNA for the CDR3 is TGTGCCAGCAGCTCAGGGGGCAGTGCCAAAAACATTCAGTACTTC. Protein: CASSSGGSAKNIQYF.

This clone was counted ten times or more. V is TRBV28 and J is TRBJ1-5; D unclear. Per the germline V gene, CDR1 is MDHEN and CDR2 is SYDVKM. This CDR3 contains 15 residues. With 4 bases removed from V and 4 bases from J, the gap between germline ends came to 14 bases. CDR3 amino acids: CASSWSSAGNQPQHF. Written as DNA, the CDR3 is TGTGCCAGCAGTTGGTCCTCAGCGGGAAATCAGCCCCAGCATTTT.

This clone showed up many times. The chain employs TRBV28 and TRBJ2-2, with 12 bases lining up with TRBD2. Germline values: CDR1 MDHEN, CDR2 SYDVKM. The CDR3 is 18 amino acids. The V and J ends lost 6 bases and 2 bases, in that order; junction bases with no gene match: 10. CDR3 nucleotides: TGTGCCAGCAGCCGAGGACTAGCGGGGACTTTTAACACCGGGGAGCTGTTTTTT. Translated: CASSRGLAGTFNTGELFF.

This clone came up many times. The chain recombines TRBV4-1 with TRBJ1-4, with a tentative D call TRBD1 (5 bases). This CDR3 comprises 17 residues. Germline CDR1 is MGHRA and CDR2 is YSYEKL. V was cut by 2 bases and J by 4 bases, with 17 bases left in between. DNA for the CDR3: TGCGCCAGCAGCCAAAATAGGGGTGATTTCGGTAATGAAAAACTGTTTTTT. It translates to CASSQNRGDFGNEKLFF.

In this sample, this clone turned up many times. The J gene is TRBJ2-1, the V gene TRBV28; 12 nucleotides line up with TRBD2. This CDR3 is 15 amino acids long. Per the germline V gene, CDR1 is MDHEN and CDR2 is SYDVKM. V trimming: 5 bases; J trimming: 8 bases; junction bases outside the gene matches: 7. The CDR3 spells CASSQTSGGVDEQFF. In DNA, the CDR3 is TGTGCCAGCAGTCAGACTAGCGGGGGTGTCGATGAGCAGTTCTTC.

This clone was seen at least ten times. The chain links TRBV7-8 to TRBJ1-1, with TRBD1 identical over 9 bases. J gave up 5 bases and V 8 bases, and 15 bases lay outside the gene matches. Per the germline V gene, CDR1 is SGHVS and CDR2 is FQNEAQ. CDR3 length equals 16 residues. CDR3: CASCHMLTGGCTEAFF. The CDR3 DNA follows: TGTGCCAGCTGCCATATGTTAACAGGGGGCTGTACTGAAGCTTTCTTT.

This clone was recorded many times. The rearrangement links TRBV29-1 to TRBJ1-4, with D unresolved. The germline gives CDR1 SQVTM, CDR2 ANQGSEA. This CDR3 has 10 amino acids. Trimming removed 4 bases at V and 7 bases at J, with 4 bases between. CDR3 coding DNA: TGCAGCGTTGGCGGTGAAAAACTGTTTTTT. Translating it yields CSVGGEKLFF.

This clone occurred many times. The V and J genes are TRBV6-1 and TRBJ1-4; 8 bases match TRBD1. Losses at the gene ends were 5 bases for V and 5 bases for J; bases not matched to a gene: 4. Per the germline V gene, CDR1 is MNHNS and CDR2 is SASEGT. CDR3 length equals 14 residues. The CDR3, as DNA: TGTGCCAGCAGTTCCGGGACAGGAAATGAAAAACTGTTTTTT. It translates to CASSSGTGNEKLFF.

This clone appeared many times. The chain is built from TRBV27 and TRBJ2-7; no clear D. Looked up from germline, CDR1 is MNHEY and CDR2 is SMNVEV (reference sequence). The length of the CDR3 is 15 residues. The V and J ends lost 2 bases and 6 bases respectively, with 17 bases between them. The DNA of the CDR3 is TGTGCCAGCAGTTTAGCTTTTGGGTTTTCGGGCGAGCAGTACTTC. Residues: CASSLAFGFSGEQYF.

This clone was counted a few times. V usage is TRBV21-1 and J usage is TRBJ2-5; TRBD2, the table's D call, was not compared with the DNA. TRBV21-1 is flagged as a pseudogene. This CDR3 spans 14 amino acids. The CDR3 region is CASSFRRGQETQYF. The CDR3 DNA is TGTGCCAGCAGCTTCCGTCGGGGGCAAGAGACCCAGTACTTC.

This clone occurred many times. The chain links TRBV27 to TRBJ2-2, with D possibly matching TRBD1 (5 bases). V dropped 5 bases and J dropped 5 bases, with 12 bases sitting between them. Germline CDR1 reads MNHEY; CDR2 reads SMNVEV (reference sequence). The CDR3 is 14 residues long. In DNA, the CDR3 is TGTGCCAGCAGTCTCCTACGACAGACCGGGGAGCTGTTTTTT. Amino acid sequence: CASSLLRQTGELFF.

In its sample, this clone was seen many times. The gene calls are TRBV30 and TRBJ1-1; D is perhaps TRBD1 (6 bases). This CDR3 is 12 amino acids long. Germline CDR1 GTSNPN, CDR2 SVGIG (reference sequence). CDR3 amino acids: CGGTRVGTEAFF. The CDR3 DNA reads as TGTGGGGGGACAAGGGTGGGAACTGAAGCTTTCTTT.

This clone came up many times. This chain connects TRBV7-2 to TRBJ1-1; TRBD1 is a possible D gene (6 bases). Germline CDR1 SGHTA, CDR2 FQGNSA. The CDR3 is 14 amino acids. Trimming pared 5 bases from V and 4 bases from J, leaving 14 bases between. CDR3 loop: CASSKTGQGTEAFF. As DNA, the CDR3 is TGTGCCAGCAGCAAAACAGGGCAGGGCACTGAAGCTTTCTTT.

This clone occurred many times. The gene calls are TRBV6-1 and TRBJ1-2, with 9 bases aligning to TRBD1. The CDR3 is 14 amino acids. Germline V gene sequence: CDR1 MNHNS, CDR2 SASEGT. Unmatched junction bases numbered 3, after V lost 3 bases and J lost 4 bases. This CDR3 reads CASSEDRGIYGYTF. Written as DNA, the CDR3 is TGTGCCAGCAGTGAGGACAGGGGAATCTATGGCTACACCTTC.

The chain combines TRBV19 with TRBJ2-5, with D perhaps TRBD1 (6 bases). Per the germline V gene, CDR1 is LNHDA and CDR2 is SQIVND (reference sequence). This CDR3 has 15 amino acids. The V end was cut by 6 bases, the J end by 5 bases, with 19 bases between. As DNA, the CDR3 is TGTGCCAGTAGAGTCGGGTACAGGGCCCACGAGACCCAGTACTTC. Its translation: CASRVGYRAHETQYF.

At least ten counts were recorded for this clone. This chain links TRBV6-5 with TRBJ1-1; possible D gene TRBD1, 5 bases. Trimming stripped 0 bases from V and 1 base from J, with 9 bases between. Looked up from germline, CDR1 is MNHEY and CDR2 is SVGAGI. CDR3 length equals 15 residues. The CDR3 sequence is CASSYSTQGNTEAFF. The CDR3 DNA is TGTGCCAGCAGTTACTCGACCCAGGGGAACACTGAAGCTTTCTTT.